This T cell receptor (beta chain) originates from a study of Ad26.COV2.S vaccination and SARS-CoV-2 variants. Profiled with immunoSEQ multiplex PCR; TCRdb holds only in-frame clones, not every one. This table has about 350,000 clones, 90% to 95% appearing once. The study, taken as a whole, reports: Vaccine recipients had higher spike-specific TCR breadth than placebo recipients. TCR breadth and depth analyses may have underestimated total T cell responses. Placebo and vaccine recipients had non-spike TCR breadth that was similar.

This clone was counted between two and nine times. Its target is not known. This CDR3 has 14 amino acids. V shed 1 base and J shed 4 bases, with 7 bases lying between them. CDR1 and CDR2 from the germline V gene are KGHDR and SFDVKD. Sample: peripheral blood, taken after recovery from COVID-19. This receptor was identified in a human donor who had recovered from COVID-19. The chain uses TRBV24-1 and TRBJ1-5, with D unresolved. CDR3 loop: CATSDLGLNQPQHF. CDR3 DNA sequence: TGTGCCACCAGTGATTTAGGTCTTAATCAGCCCCAGCATTTT.